The 22 T cell receptor beta chains presented below share a single source sample, sequenced in a study of blood T cell repertoires in COVID-19. Profiling relied on immunoSEQ multiplex PCR, and the TCRdb table lists in-frame clones only, not all of them. The repertoire holds 150,000 to 250,000 clones, with around 75% as singletons. The sequenced sample consisted of peripheral blood. Receptor source: a woman in her thirties or forties with COVID-19, enrolled during active disease.

The CDR3 loop is CASSKDSSGNTIYF. For the CDR3, the DNA is TGTGCCAGCTCAAAGGACAGTTCTGGAAACACCATATATTTT. The chain couples TRBV18 to TRBJ1-3; maybe TRBD1 (6 bases). Trimming shortened V by 5 bases and J by 1 base, and 9 bases separated the two germline ends. This CDR3 region has 14 residues. Germline CDR1 and CDR2: KGHSH and LQKENI.

The chain combines TRBV5-1 with TRBJ1-2; 9 nucleotides agree with TRBD1. Germline values: CDR1 SGHRS, CDR2 YFSETQ. With V trimmed by 0 bases and J by 3 bases, 6 bases remained unmatched. The CDR3 extends over 16 amino acids. The CDR3 is CASSLGDRVLDYGYTF. The CDR3 DNA follows: TGCGCCAGCAGCTTGGGGGACAGGGTTTTGGACTATGGCTACACCTTC.

The chain couples TRBV6-4 to TRBJ2-7; the match to TRBD2 covers 9 bases. This CDR3 has 15 amino acids. V shed 0 bases and J 0 bases; nucleotides not matched to a gene: 0. CDR1 and CDR2 from the germline V gene are MRHNA and SNTAGT. CDR3: CASSDSSGSSYEQYF. The CDR3 DNA follows: TGTGCCAGCAGTGACTCTAGCGGGAGCTCCTACGAGCAGTACTTC.

Comments on this clone: The conserved closing phenylalanine or tryptophan is absent in this CDR3, likely reflecting a read error. The DNA is left out, because the CDR3 cannot be placed on it with certainty; the CDR3 is given as TCRdb lists it. The chain is built from TRBV3-1 (or the pseudogene TRBV3-2) and TRBJ2-7; the DNA was not compared with TRBD1, the D call given in the table. Including both end residues, the CDR3 is 13 amino acids long. The germline CDR1 and CDR2 sequences are LGHDT and YNNKEL (reference sequence). The CDR3 region is CASSQDFSGQGRL.

The V gene is TRBV30, the J gene TRBJ1-2; tentatively, D is TRBD1 (6 bases). V was pared by 4 bases and J by 7 bases, with 10 bases between. The CDR3 contains 11 residues. Germline loops: CDR1 GTSNPN, CDR2 SVGIG (reference sequence). CDR3 nucleotide sequence: TGTGCCTGGACCCTAGGGGGTGGCTACACCTTC. Its translation: CAWTLGGGYTF.

The chain couples TRBV19 to TRBJ2-1; 7 bases match TRBD1. Unmatched junction bases numbered 4, after V lost 1 base and J lost 4 bases. Germline V gene data show CDR1 as LNHDA and CDR2 as SQIVND (reference sequence). CDR3 length: 15 residues. The CDR3 sequence: CASSIGQGVYNEQFF. The CDR3 DNA sequence: TGTGCCAGTAGTATAGGCCAGGGGGTTTACAATGAGCAGTTCTTC.

The gene calls are TRBV7-9 and TRBJ1-4; 8 bases agree with TRBD1. There are 15 residues in the CDR3. In germline, CDR1 is SEHNR, CDR2 FQNEAQ (reference sequence). J lost 7 bases, V lost 2 bases, and 6 bases had no gene match. The CDR3 region is CASSLRQGNLEKLFF. The CDR3 DNA sequence: TGTGCCAGCAGCTTAAGACAGGGGAACCTTGAAAAACTGTTTTTT.

The chain couples TRBV5-1 to TRBJ2-7, with 9 nucleotides matching TRBD1. This CDR3 spans 15 amino acids. The V and J ends lost 6 bases and 2 bases, in that order; junction bases with no gene match: 9. Germline lookup yields CDR1 SGHRS and CDR2 YFSETQ. In DNA, the CDR3 is TGCGCCAGCACCTGGGGGGGGACAGGGACCTACGAGCAGTACTTC. Protein product: CASTWGGTGTYEQYF.

The chain uses TRBV7-8 and TRBJ1-2; D is uncertain. Deletions cut 2 bases from V and 3 bases from J, with 16 bases between. Per germline, CDR1 SGHVS and CDR2 FQNEAQ. The CDR3 totals 16 residues. CDR3 protein: CASSLMGSIYDYGYTF. The CDR3 DNA sequence: TGTGCCAGCAGCTTAATGGGCTCGATCTATGACTATGGCTACACCTTC.

This clone was detected only a few times. CDR3 loop: CASRGQGDSPLHF. The DNA of the CDR3 is TGTGCCAGTAGAGGACAGGGCGATTCACCCCTCCACTTT. The gene calls are TRBV19 and TRBJ1-6, with 8 bases fitting TRBD1. V lost 6 bases, J lost 8 bases, and 3 bases stayed unmatched. This CDR3 is 13 amino acids long. From germline, CDR1 is LNHDA and CDR2 SQIVND (reference sequence). Variable domain in full (rest from reference TRBV19 and TRBJ1-6): DGGITQSPKYLFRKEGQNVTLSCEQNLNHDAMYWYRQDPGQGLRLIYYSQIVNDFQKGDIAEGYSVSREKKESFPLTVTSAQKNPTAFYLCASRGQGDSPLHFGNGTRLTVT.

This clone was observed a handful of times. The rearrangement joins TRBV4-1 to TRBJ2-1; TRBD2 matches at 7 bases. This CDR3 contains 15 residues. The trim removed 5 bases at V and 5 bases at J, leaving 9 bases unmatched. Germline assignment: CDR1 MGHRA and CDR2 YSYEKL. CDR3 in amino acids: CASSYRLALDNEQFF. Written as DNA, the CDR3 is TGCGCCAGCAGCTACAGACTAGCCTTGGACAATGAGCAGTTCTTC.

V is TRBV1 and J is TRBJ2-7; TRBD2, the table's D call, lacks a check against the DNA. TRBV1 is recorded as a pseudogene. The CDR3 spans 15 residues. The CDR3 coding sequence is TGCACCAGTCTCAGCCCCTTTCGAGCGGGAGACGAGCAGTACTTC. This encodes CTSLSPFRAGDEQYF.

The chain links TRBV4-1 to TRBJ1-6, with D tentatively TRBD1 (6 bases). The CDR3 has 19 residues. V was shortened by 1 base and J by 9 bases, with 25 bases between the two germline ends. In germline, CDR1 is MGHRA, CDR2 YSYEKL. CDR3 residues: CASSQARTGGALSRSPLHF. CDR3 bases: TGCGCCAGCAGCCAAGCAAGGACGGGGGGGGCGCTTAGTCGTTCACCCCTCCACTTT.

This chain joins TRBV14 and TRBJ2-5; D call uncertain. The CDR3 sequence is 12 residues long. Looked up from germline, CDR1 is SGHDN and CDR2 is FVKESK. The V end was cut by 2 bases, the J end by 7 bases, with 8 bases between. In nucleotides, the CDR3 is TGTGCCAGCAGCCAATTTTTATGGACCCAGTACTTC. Translating it yields CASSQFLWTQYF.

This sequence joins TRBV7-2 and TRBJ2-3, with a possible D match to TRBD1 (5 bases). The CDR3 extends over 14 amino acids. V lost 5 bases to trimming and J lost 1 base, with 10 bases between them. Germline CDR1 reads SGHTA; CDR2 reads FQGNSA. The CDR3 DNA is TGTGCCAGCAGCCCAGGGTTACGCACAGATACGCAGTATTTT. The encoded protein is CASSPGLRTDTQYF.

The gene calls are TRBV6-6 and TRBJ1-2, with TRBD1 as a possible D gene (5 bases). CDR1 is MNHNY and CDR2 is SVGAGI in the germline V gene (reference sequence). V was trimmed by 2 bases and J by 2 bases, leaving 12 bases between them. The CDR3 spans 15 residues. CDR3 sequence (DNA): TGTGCCAGCAGTTACGGATCGACAGTAAACTATGGCTACACCTTC. Residues: CASSYGSTVNYGYTF.

The chain joins TRBV10-2 to TRBJ1-5, with D perhaps TRBD1 (5 bases). The V gene's germline CDR1 is WSHSY and CDR2 SAAADI. The ends were cut back, 7 bases at V and 4 bases at J, with 14 bases in the middle. This CDR3 has 14 residues. The CDR3 spells CASTGGGRNQPQHF. The CDR3 DNA is TGCGCCAGCACCGGGGGGGGAAGAAATCAGCCCCAGCATTTT.

V is TRBV5-4 and J is TRBJ2-7, with a weak D call TRBD2 (5 bases). Germline CDR1 SGHNT, CDR2 YYREEE (reference sequence). This CDR3 has 13 residues. The V gene lost 0 bases and the J gene lost 7 bases, with 11 bases spanning the gap. DNA for the CDR3: TGTGCCAGCAGCTTGGACGGGATAGGGGAGCAGTACTTC. It encodes CASSLDGIGEQYF.

A single count supports this clone. V gene TRBV19 combines with J gene TRBJ1-5; D is undetermined. The CDR3 length is 14 residues. Germline V gene sequence: CDR1 LNHDA, CDR2 SQIVND (reference sequence). V was clipped by 3 bases and J by 7 bases, with 13 bases between them. CDR3 residues: CASSITGEDQPQHF. Here the CDR3 DNA reads TGTGCCAGTAGTATTACTGGGGAGGACCAGCCCCAGCATTTT.

This clone was counted a few times. The chain is built from TRBV5-1 and TRBJ2-7; the match to TRBD1 covers 9 bases. The CDR3 spans 14 residues. Germline CDR1 SGHRS, CDR2 YFSETQ. The V segment lost 0 bases and the J segment 5 bases; nucleotides outside the gene matches: 3. CDR3 DNA: TGCGCCAGCAGCTTGGTGGGACAGGGCAACGAGCAGTACTTC. Residues: CASSLVGQGNEQYF.

Here the CDR3 DNA reads TGTGCCAGCAGTAGCGGGAGGACCTACAATGAGCAGTTCTTC. Translation: CASSSGRTYNEQFF. The chain uses TRBV6-5 and TRBJ2-1; TRBD2 aligns across 9 bases. The CDR3 has 14 amino acids. V was pared by 5 bases and J by 2 bases, with 1 base of the junction left unmatched. In germline, CDR1 is MNHEY, CDR2 SVGAGI.

The rearrangement uses TRBV2 and TRBJ1-2, with TRBD1 as a possible D gene (6 bases). Germline V gene data show CDR1 as SNHLY and CDR2 as FYNNEI. The CDR3 has 13 amino acids. V gave up 8 bases and J gave up 8 bases, with 18 bases separating them. The CDR3 bases are TGTGCCAGCGCGGGGGCCGGCCAGAGGGGCTACACCTTC. It yields the protein CASAGAGQRGYTF. Full variable domain (missing parts from reference TRBV2 and TRBJ1-2): EPEVTQTPSHQVTQMGQEVILRCVPISNHLYFYWYRQILGQKVEFLVSFYNNEISEKSEIFDDQFSVERPDGSNFTLKIRSTKLEDSAMYFCASAGAGQRGYTFGSGTRLTVV.